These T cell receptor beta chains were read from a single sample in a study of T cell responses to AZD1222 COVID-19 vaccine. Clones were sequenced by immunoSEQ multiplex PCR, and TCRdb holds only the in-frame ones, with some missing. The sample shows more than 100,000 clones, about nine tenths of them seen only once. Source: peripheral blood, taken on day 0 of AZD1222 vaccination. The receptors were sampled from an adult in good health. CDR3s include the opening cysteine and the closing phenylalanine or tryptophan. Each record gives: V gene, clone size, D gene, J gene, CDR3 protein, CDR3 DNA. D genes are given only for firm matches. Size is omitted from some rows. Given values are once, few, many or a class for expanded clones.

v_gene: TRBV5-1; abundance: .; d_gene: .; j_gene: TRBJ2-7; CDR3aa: CASSNGPRLYEQYF; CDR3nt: TGCGCCAGCAGCAACGGACCCAGATTATACGAGCAGTACTTC
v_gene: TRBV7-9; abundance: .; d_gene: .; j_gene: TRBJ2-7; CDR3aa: CASSLVPGSGDEQYF; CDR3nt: TGTGCCAGCAGCTTAGTACCGGGCTCAGGGGACGAGCAGTACTTC
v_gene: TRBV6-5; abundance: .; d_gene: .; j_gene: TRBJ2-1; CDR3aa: CASSYGLGVVYNEQFF; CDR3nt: TGTGCCAGCAGTTACGGCCTAGGGGTCGTCTACAATGAGCAGTTCTTC
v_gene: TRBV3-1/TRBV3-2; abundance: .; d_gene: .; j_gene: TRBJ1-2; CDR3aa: CASSQVAVRPNYGYTF; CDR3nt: TGTGCCAGCAGCCAAGTGGCAGTTCGTCCTAACTATGGCTACACCTTC
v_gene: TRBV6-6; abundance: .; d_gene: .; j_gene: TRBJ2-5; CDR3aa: CASSSPMETQYF; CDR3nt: TGTGCCAGCAGTTCTCCTATGGAGACCCAGTACTTC
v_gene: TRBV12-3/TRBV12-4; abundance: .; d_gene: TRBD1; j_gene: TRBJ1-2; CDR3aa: CASDSGTGKGYTF; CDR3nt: TGTGCCAGCGATTCTGGGACAGGGAAAGGCTACACCTTC
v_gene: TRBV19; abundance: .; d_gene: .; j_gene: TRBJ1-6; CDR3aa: CASRGPPRDSPLHF; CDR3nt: TGTGCCAGTAGAGGGCCTCCACGGGATTCACCCCTCCACTTT
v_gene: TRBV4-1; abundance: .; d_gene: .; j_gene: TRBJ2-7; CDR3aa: CASSQEVPTGPYEQYF; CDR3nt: TGCGCCAGCAGCCAAGAAGTCCCCACAGGGCCCTACGAGCAGTACTTC
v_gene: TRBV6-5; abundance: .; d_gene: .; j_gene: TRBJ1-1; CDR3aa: CASSSGVHTMNTEAFF; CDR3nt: TGTGCCAGCAGTTCCGGGGTCCATACTATGAACACTGAAGCTTTCTTT
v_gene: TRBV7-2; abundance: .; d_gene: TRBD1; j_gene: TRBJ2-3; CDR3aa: CASSLRTGATTDTQYF; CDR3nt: TGTGCCAGCAGCTTACGAACAGGGGCAACCACAGATACGCAGTATTTT
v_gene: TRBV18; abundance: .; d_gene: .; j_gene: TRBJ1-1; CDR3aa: CASSPPNFVGNTEAFF; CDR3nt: TGTGCCAGCTCACCACCAAACTTCGTCGGGAACACTGAAGCTTTCTTT
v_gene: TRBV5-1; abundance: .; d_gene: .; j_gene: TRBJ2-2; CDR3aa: CASSLDSGGRTGELFF; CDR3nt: TGCGCCAGCAGCTTGGATTCTGGGGGTCGTACCGGGGAGCTGTTTTTT
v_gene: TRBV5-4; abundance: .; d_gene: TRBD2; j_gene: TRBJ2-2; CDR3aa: CASQVAGGTGELFF; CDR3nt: TGTGCCAGCCAGGTAGCGGGGGGCACCGGGGAGCTGTTTTTT
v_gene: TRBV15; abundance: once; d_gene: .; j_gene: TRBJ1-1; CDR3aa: CATTLGDTNTEAFF; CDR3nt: TGTGCCACCACCCTTGGTGATACGAACACTGAAGCTTTCTTT
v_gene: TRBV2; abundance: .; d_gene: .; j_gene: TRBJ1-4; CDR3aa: CASSEGSVNEKLFF; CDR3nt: TGTGCCAGCAGTGAAGGGTCAGTCAACGAAAAACTGTTTTTT
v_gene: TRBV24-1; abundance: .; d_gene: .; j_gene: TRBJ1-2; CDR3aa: CATSQANYGYTF; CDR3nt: TGTGCCACCAGCCAAGCTAACTATGGCTACACCTTC
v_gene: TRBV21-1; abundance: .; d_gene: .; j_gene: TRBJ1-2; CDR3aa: CASSLRDRGRDGYTF; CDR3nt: TGTGCCAGCAGTCTGCGGGACAGGGGGCGCGATGGCTACACCTTC
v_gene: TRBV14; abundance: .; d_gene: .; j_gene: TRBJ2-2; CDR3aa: CASSGTTGATGELFF; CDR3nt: TGTGCCAGCAGCGGGACTACAGGGGCCACCGGGGAGCTGTTTTTT
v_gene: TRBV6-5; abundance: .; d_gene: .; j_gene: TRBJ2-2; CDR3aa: CASSRTEHTGELFF; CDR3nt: TGTGCCAGCAGTAGGACAGAGCATACCGGGGAGCTGTTTTTT
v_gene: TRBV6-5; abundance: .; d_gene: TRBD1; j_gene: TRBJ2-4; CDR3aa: CASSSGTGSTKNIQYF; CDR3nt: TGTGCCAGCAGTTCCGGGACAGGTTCGACCAAAAACATTCAGTACTTC
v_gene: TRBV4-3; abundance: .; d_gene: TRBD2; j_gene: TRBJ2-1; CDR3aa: CASSPGTSGSLYEQFF; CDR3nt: TGCGCCAGCAGCCCAGGGACTAGCGGGAGTCTTTATGAGCAGTTCTTC
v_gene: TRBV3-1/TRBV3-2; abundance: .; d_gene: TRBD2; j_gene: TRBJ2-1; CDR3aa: CASSQVVSGSGNEQFF; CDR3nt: TGTGCCAGCAGCCAAGTCGTTAGCGGGAGTGGGAATGAGCAGTTCTTC
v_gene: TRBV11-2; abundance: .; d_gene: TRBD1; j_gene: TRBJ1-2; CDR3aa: CASSELATGVGGYTF; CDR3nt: TGTGCCAGCAGCGAGTTGGCGACAGGGGTTGGGGGCTACACCTTC
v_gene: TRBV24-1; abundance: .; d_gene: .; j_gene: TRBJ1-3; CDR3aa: CATSATGRLSGNTIYF; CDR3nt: TGTGCCACCAGTGCCACCGGCAGGCTCTCTGGAAACACCATATATTTT
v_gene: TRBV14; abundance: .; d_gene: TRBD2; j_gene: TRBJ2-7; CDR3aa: CASSQAGLAGFYEQYF; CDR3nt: TGTGCCAGCAGCCAAGCTGGACTAGCGGGATTCTACGAGCAGTACTTC
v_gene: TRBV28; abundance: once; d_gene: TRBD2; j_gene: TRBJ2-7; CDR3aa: CASSSSQGLAGGSGVSYEQYF; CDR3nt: TGTGCCAGCAGTTCCTCCCAGGGACTAGCGGGTGGTTCAGGGGTTTCCTACGAGCAGTACTTC
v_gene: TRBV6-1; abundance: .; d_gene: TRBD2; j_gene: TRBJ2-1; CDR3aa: CASSGPLGGGPPGQFF; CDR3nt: TGTGCCAGCAGTGGCCCCCTAGGCGGGGGGCCCCCCGGGCAGTTCTTC
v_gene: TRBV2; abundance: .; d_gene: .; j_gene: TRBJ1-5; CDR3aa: CASSEYGLANQPQHF; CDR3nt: TGTGCCAGCAGTGAGTACGGCCTAGCCAATCAGCCCCAGCATTTT
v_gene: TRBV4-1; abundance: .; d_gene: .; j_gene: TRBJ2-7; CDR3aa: CASSQAGRGDFSYEQYF; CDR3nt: TGCGCCAGCAGCCAAGCTGGCCGCGGGGACTTCTCCTACGAGCAGTACTTC
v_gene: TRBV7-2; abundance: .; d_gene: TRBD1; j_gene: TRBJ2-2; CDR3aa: CASSLVTGKPGELFF; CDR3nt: TGTGCCAGCAGCTTAGTGACAGGGAAACCCGGGGAGCTGTTTTTT